The rows below give T cell receptor beta chains drawn from one sample of a study of cytomegalovirus exposure and HLA in healthy donors. Clones were read by immunoSEQ multiplex PCR, and TCRdb kept only the in-frame ones, dropping some. Here the sample spans about 63,000 clones, approximately 73% being singletons. Sequenced: PBMCs. The origin of the receptors is a man aged 50 or older in good health and CMV-seronegative. Both conserved end residues are part of each CDR3. D genes are given only for firm matches. Size values are once, few and many counts, or a class for expanded clones, and some rows have none.

.,.,TRBV27,TRBJ2-7,CASSHRNRVVEQYF,TGTGCCAGCAGTCACCGAAACAGGGTGGTCGAGCAGTACTTC
TRBD1,few,TRBV5-1,TRBJ2-7,CASSLGQGAPEQYF,TGCGCCAGCAGCTTGGGACAGGGGGCGCCCGAGCAGTACTTC
TRBD1,few,TRBV2,TRBJ1-5,CASRLDRTHF,TGTGCCAGCAGACTGGACAGGACTCATTTT
TRBD2,.,TRBV5-4,TRBJ2-1,CASSLAGGPNNEQFF,TGTGCCAGCAGCTTAGCGGGGGGGCCCAACAATGAGCAGTTCTTC
TRBD1,.,TRBV2,TRBJ2-1,CASSEALLRDRDESYNEQFF,TGTGCCAGCAGTGAAGCGCTTCTCAGGGACAGGGATGAATCCTACAATGAGCAGTTCTTC
.,.,TRBV6-1,TRBJ1-1,CAGHQQGNTEAFF,TGTGCCGGACATCAACAGGGGAACACTGAAGCTTTCTTT
TRBD2,few,TRBV13,TRBJ2-1,CASRFRLADNEQFF,TGTGCCAGCAGATTCCGACTAGCGGATAATGAGCAGTTCTTC
.,medium-sized,TRBV2,TRBJ1-3,CASSVGGSGNTIYF,TGTGCCAGCAGTGTGGGGGGCTCTGGAAACACCATATATTTT
TRBD1,.,TRBV15,TRBJ2-7,CATQPGGQGESEQYF,TGTGCCACCCAGCCGGGGGGACAGGGTGAGTCCGAGCAGTACTTC
.,few,TRBV23-1,TRBJ1-4,CASSQGRASEKLFF,TGCGCCAGCAGTCAGGGCAGGGCGAGTGAAAAACTGTTTTTT
.,.,TRBV5-6,TRBJ1-1,CASSLIWSGENTEAFF,TGTGCCAGCAGCTTGATTTGGTCAGGGGAGAACACTGAAGCTTTCTTT
TRBD2,.,TRBV15,TRBJ2-5,CATSRGGRGGWETQYF,TGTGCCACCAGCAGAGGTGGTCGGGGGGGCTGGGAGACCCAGTACTTC
.,.,TRBV7-9,TRBJ1-1,CASSSNSRAAFF,TGTGCCAGCAGCTCGAACTCCAGGGCAGCTTTCTTT
.,.,TRBV20-1,TRBJ1-4,CSARVGEKLFF,TGCAGTGCTAGAGTGGGCGAAAAACTGTTTTTT
TRBD2,.,TRBV10-3,TRBJ2-3,CAISVLAGRTDTQYF,TGTGCCATCAGCGTCCTAGCGGGGCGGACAGATACGCAGTATTTT
.,.,TRBV7-9,TRBJ2-7,CASSRYSQGYEQYF,TGTGCCAGCAGCCGATACTCTCAGGGGTACGAGCAGTACTTC
TRBD2,.,TRBV5-1,TRBJ2-5,CASSLTSAQETQYF,TGCGCCAGCAGCCTAACTAGCGCACAAGAGACCCAGTACTTC
TRBD1,.,TRBV5-1,TRBJ1-2,CASSRDRGYGYTF,TGCGCCAGCAGCCGGGACAGGGGTTATGGCTACACCTTC
.,.,TRBV6-5,TRBJ1-2,CASSRGNIYGYTF,TGTGCCAGCAGTCGGGGGAATATCTATGGCTACACCTTC
.,.,TRBV19,TRBJ1-1,CASSSRVEAFF,TGTGCCAGTAGTAGCAGGGTTGAAGCTTTCTTT
TRBD1,.,TRBV5-8,TRBJ2-7,CASSLRDRGAYEQYF,TGTGCCAGCAGCTTGCGGGACAGGGGAGCCTACGAGCAGTACTTC
TRBD1,once,TRBV27,TRBJ1-4,CASSFTGGWAEKLFF,TGTGCCAGCAGTTTCACAGGGGGTTGGGCTGAAAAACTGTTTTTT
.,.,TRBV9,TRBJ1-6,CASSVGGGSNSLHF,TGTGCCAGCAGCGTAGGGGGGGGGAGTAACTCCCTCCACTTT
.,.,TRBV5-4,TRBJ1-1,CASSLLGGTAFF,TGTGCCAGCAGCTTGCTGGGAGGGACAGCTTTCTTT
TRBD1,.,TRBV28,TRBJ1-1,CASRLRQGRNTEAFF,TGTGCCAGCAGACTCCGACAGGGTAGGAACACTGAAGCTTTCTTT
TRBD1,few,TRBV27,TRBJ1-1,CASSGTGGNTEAFF,TGTGCCAGCAGCGGGACAGGGGGGAACACTGAAGCTTTCTTT
.,.,TRBV19,TRBJ1-2,CASTFSAGNTYGYTF,TGTGCCAGTACCTTCTCGGCAGGGAATACCTATGGCTACACCTTC
.,once,TRBV9,TRBJ1-6,CASSWGLNSPLHF,TGTGCCAGCTCGTGGGGCCTTAATTCACCCCTCCACTTT
.,.,TRBV11-1,TRBJ2-3,CASGISGLQRGDTQYF,TGTGCCAGCGGAATCTCGGGACTCCAAAGGGGAGATACGCAGTATTTT
.,.,TRBV30,TRBJ1-5,CAWSAGTRESQPQHF,TGTGCCTGGAGTGCCGGGACAAGGGAGAGTCAGCCCCAGCATTTT
TRBD2,.,TRBV6-5,TRBJ2-1,CASSWTSVDSEQFF,TGTGCCAGCTCCTGGACTAGCGTCGACAGTGAGCAGTTCTTC
TRBD1,.,TRBV30,TRBJ1-3,CAWTTGGSGNTIYF,TGTGCCTGGACTACAGGGGGCTCTGGAAACACCATATATTTT
TRBD1,.,TRBV7-7,TRBJ2-3,CASSQGTARTDTQYF,TGTGCTAGCAGCCAGGGGACAGCACGCACAGATACGCAGTATTTT
TRBD1,.,TRBV7-6,TRBJ2-7,CASSPGQGAYEQYF,TGTGCCAGCAGCCCGGGACAGGGGGCCTACGAGCAGTACTTC
TRBD1,.,TRBV6-1,TRBJ1-2,CASTLQQGALGGYTF,TGTGCCAGCACCCTCCAGCAGGGGGCCCTAGGTGGCTACACCTTC
.,.,TRBV6-1,TRBJ2-3,CASSDTYGTDTQYF,TGTGCCAGCAGTGATACCTATGGCACAGATACGCAGTATTTT
.,.,TRBV5-1,TRBJ2-7,CASSLDFNLEYF,TGCGCCAGCAGCTTGGACTTCAATCTAGAGTACTTC
.,.,TRBV19,TRBJ1-6,CASSLRGNNSPLHF,TGTGCCAGTAGCCTTAGGGGTAATAATTCACCCCTCCACTTT
TRBD2,.,TRBV7-3,TRBJ2-7,CASSFGGGYEQYF,TGTGCCAGCAGCTTCGGGGGGGGCTACGAGCAGTACTTC
.,.,TRBV15,TRBJ1-5,CATSPQSGGFQPQHF,TGTGCCACCAGCCCTCAGAGCGGGGGATTTCAGCCCCAGCATTTT
.,.,TRBV7-9,TRBJ2-7,CASSLGGPPYEQYF,TGTGCCAGCAGCCTGGGGGGGCCTCCTTACGAGCAGTACTTC
.,.,TRBV13,TRBJ1-4,CASSRTAPNEKLFF,TGTGCCAGCAGTCGGACAGCACCCAATGAAAAACTGTTTTTT
.,.,TRBV5-1,TRBJ1-2,CASSLDSGGGYTF,TGCGCCAGCAGCTTGGACAGCGGGGGCGGCTACACCTTC
TRBD1,once,TRBV15,TRBJ1-1,CATSRAGTGVPEAFF,TGTGCCACCAGCAGAGCTGGGACAGGGGTGCCTGAAGCTTTCTTT
.,once,TRBV7-3,TRBJ2-7,CASSFMGPPGEQYF,TGTGCCAGCAGCTTCATGGGGCCTCCCGGGGAGCAGTACTTC
.,.,TRBV9,TRBJ1-6,CASSADGDRAPLHF,TGTGCCAGCAGCGCGGACGGGGATCGGGCACCCCTCCACTTT
.,few,TRBV11-3,TRBJ2-2,CASKGDGELFF,TGTGCCAGCAAGGGGGACGGGGAGCTGTTTTTT
TRBD2,once,TRBV7-9,TRBJ2-7,CASSSSGRSSYEQYF,TGTGCCAGCAGTTCCAGCGGGAGAAGCTCCTACGAGCAGTACTTC
.,few,TRBV15,TRBJ2-1,CATSRRVTGNEQFF,TGTGCCACCAGCAGGAGGGTTACGGGCAATGAGCAGTTCTTC
.,.,TRBV6-7,TRBJ2-1,CASSYSKQGKEIYNEQFF,TGTGCCAGCAGTTACTCGAAACAAGGAAAGGAGATCTACAATGAGCAGTTCTTC
.,.,TRBV11-2,TRBJ2-5,CASSLGGGVDRLSQYF,TGTGCCAGCAGCTTAGGAGGGGGGGTGGACCGCTTATCCCAGTACTTC
.,.,TRBV12-2,TRBJ2-5,CASRLALWQSQETQYF,TGTGCAAGTCGCTTAGCTCTCTGGCAGTCCCAAGAGACCCAGTACTTC
TRBD1,few,TRBV7-9,TRBJ1-5,CASSAGQGANQPQHF,TGTGCCAGCAGCGCCGGACAGGGAGCTAATCAGCCCCAGCATTTT